Given below is one T cell receptor (beta chain) in context. Sequencing was performed with immunoSEQ multiplex PCR; in TCRdb, only in-frame clones are kept and a portion is missing. The table lists just under 550,000 clones, more than 75% of them singletons. This sample was taken from a study of shared T cell receptors in the human thymus. The CDR3 loop spans 15 amino acids. V was clipped by 4 bases and J by 2 bases; unmatched bases: 9. The germline V gene encodes CDR1 SGHRS and CDR2 YFSETQ. This sample was shared with a second study, whose subject was human thymus T cells. This second study notes: Corrective heart surgery yielded resections, and these provided the thymus tissue.

This TCR came from a boy in the first two years of life with a congenital heart defect. Sequenced: thymocytes. The chain joins TRBV5-1 to TRBJ2-7, with 7 positions matching TRBD2. CDR3 sequence reads: CASSPGGGSPYEQYF. In DNA, the CDR3 is TGCGCCAGCAGCCCTGGGGGGGGGTCCCCCTACGAGCAGTACTTC.